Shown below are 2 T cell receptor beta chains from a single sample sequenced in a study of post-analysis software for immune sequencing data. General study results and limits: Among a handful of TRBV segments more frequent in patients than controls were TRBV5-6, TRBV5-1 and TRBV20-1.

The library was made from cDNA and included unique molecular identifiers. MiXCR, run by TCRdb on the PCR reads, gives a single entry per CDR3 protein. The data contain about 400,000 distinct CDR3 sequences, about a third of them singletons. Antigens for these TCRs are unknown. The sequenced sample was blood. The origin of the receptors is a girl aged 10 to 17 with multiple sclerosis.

In DNA form, the CDR3 reads TGTGCCAGCAGCTTAGGAGAAGGGGGCTATGAGCAGTTCTTC. This codes for CASSLGEGGYEQFF. The J gene is TRBJ2-1, the V gene TRBV7-8, with TRBD1 identical over 7 bases. J gave up 8 bases and V 1 base, and 5 bases lay outside the gene matches. Germline CDR1 is SGHVS and CDR2 is FQNEAQ. The CDR3 spans 14 residues.

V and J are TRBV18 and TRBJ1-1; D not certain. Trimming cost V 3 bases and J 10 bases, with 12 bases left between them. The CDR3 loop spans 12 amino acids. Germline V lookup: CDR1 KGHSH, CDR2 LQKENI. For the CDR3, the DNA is TGTGCCAGCTCACCTGACGACTACGGAGCTTTCTTT. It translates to CASSPDDYGAFF.